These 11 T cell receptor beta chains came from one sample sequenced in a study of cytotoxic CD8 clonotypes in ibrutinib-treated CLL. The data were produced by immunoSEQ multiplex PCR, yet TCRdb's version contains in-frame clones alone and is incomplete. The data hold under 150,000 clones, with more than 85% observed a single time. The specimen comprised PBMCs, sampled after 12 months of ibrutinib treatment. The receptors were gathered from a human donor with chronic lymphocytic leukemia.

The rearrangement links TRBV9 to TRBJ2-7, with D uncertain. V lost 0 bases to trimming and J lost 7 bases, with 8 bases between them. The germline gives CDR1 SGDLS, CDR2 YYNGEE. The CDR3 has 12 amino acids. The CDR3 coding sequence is TGTGCCAGCAGCGTAGGGACCGGGGAGCAGTACTTC. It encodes CASSVGTGEQYF.

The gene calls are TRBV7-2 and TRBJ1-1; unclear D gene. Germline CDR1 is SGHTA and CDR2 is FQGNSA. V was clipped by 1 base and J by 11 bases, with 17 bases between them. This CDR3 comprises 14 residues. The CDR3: CASSLGLGDFRAFF. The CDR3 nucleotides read TGTGCCAGCAGCTTAGGACTCGGGGATTTTCGGGCTTTCTTT.

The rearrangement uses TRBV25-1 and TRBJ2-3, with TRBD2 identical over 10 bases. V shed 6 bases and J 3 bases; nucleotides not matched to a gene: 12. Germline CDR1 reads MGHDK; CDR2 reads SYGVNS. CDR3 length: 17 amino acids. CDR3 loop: CASRGRPGLAPTDTQYF. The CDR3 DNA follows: TGTGCCAGCAGGGGACGACCGGGACTAGCGCCGACAGATACGCAGTATTTT.

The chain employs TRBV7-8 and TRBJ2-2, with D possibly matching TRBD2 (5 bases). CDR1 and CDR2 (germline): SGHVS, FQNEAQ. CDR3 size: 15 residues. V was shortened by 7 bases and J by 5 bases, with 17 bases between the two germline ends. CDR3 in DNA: TGTGCCAGCAACCACCGGGTGCCGGGGACCGGGGAGCTGTTTTTT. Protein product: CASNHRVPGTGELFF.

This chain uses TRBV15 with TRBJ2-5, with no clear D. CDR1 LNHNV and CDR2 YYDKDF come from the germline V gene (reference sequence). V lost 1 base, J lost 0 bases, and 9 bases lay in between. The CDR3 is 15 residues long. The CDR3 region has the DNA TGTGCCACCAGCAGAGGTTTGGCGGACCAAGAGACCCAGTACTTC. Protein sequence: CATSRGLADQETQYF.

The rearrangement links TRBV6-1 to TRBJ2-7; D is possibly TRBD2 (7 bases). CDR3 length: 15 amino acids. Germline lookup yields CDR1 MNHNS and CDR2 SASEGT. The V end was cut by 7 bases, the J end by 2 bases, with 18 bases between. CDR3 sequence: CASIRGGAGAYEQYF. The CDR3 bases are TGTGCCAGCATTAGGGGGGGCGCAGGGGCCTACGAGCAGTACTTC.

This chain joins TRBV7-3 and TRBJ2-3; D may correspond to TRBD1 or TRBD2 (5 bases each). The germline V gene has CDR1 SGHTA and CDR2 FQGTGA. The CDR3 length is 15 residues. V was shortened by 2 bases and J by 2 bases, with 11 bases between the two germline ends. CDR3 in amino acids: CASSLYGTNTDTQYF. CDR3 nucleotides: TGTGCCAGCAGCTTATATGGGACCAACACAGATACGCAGTATTTT.

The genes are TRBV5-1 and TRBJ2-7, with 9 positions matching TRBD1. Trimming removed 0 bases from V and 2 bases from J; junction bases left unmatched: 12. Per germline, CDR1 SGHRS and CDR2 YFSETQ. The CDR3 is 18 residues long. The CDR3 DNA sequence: TGCGCCAGCAGCTTGGGAGGGGTAGACAGGGGGTTAACCTACGAGCAGTACTTC. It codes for CASSLGGVDRGLTYEQYF. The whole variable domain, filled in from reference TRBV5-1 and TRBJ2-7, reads KAGVTQTPRYLIKTRGQQVTLSCSPISGHRSVSWYQQTPGQGLQFLFEYFSETQRNKGNFPGRFSGRQFSNSRSEMNVSTLELGDSALYLCASSLGGVDRGLTYEQYFGPGTRLTVT.

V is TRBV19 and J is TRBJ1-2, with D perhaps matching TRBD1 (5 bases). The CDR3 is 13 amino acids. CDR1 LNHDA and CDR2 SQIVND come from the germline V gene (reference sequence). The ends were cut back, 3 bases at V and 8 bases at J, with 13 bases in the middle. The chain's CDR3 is CASSILDREGYTF. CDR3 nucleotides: TGTGCCAGTAGTATCCTCGACAGAGAGGGCTACACCTTC. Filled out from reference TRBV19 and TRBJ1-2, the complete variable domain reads DGGITQSPKYLFRKEGQNVTLSCEQNLNHDAMYWYRQDPGQGLRLIYYSQIVNDFQKGDIAEGYSVSREKKESFPLTVTSAQKNPTAFYLCASSILDREGYTFGSGTRLTVV.

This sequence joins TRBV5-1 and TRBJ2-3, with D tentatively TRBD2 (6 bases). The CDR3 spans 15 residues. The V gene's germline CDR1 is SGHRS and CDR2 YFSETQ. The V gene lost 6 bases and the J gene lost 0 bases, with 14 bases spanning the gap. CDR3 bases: TGCGCCAGCACCGGCGGGGCTTCTAGCACAGATACGCAGTATTTT. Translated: CASTGGASSTDTQYF.

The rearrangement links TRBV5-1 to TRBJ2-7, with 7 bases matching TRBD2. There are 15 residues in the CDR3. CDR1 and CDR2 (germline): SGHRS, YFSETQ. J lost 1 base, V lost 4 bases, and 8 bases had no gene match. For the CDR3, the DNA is TGCGCCAGCAGCCCGCCGGGACTACATTCCTACGAGCAGTACTTC. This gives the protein CASSPPGLHSYEQYF.